This T cell receptor (beta chain) is from a study of CD8 T cells in ankylosing spondylitis. Whole-study findings and limits: Peripheral blood held disease-linked clones only at relatively low frequency, and these were CD8+.

As the method for making TCR beta libraries, quantitative 5'-RACE with molecular barcodes was used. One entry per CDR3 protein, called by TCRdb with MiXCR from the 5' RACE reads. This table holds about 130,000 distinct CDR3 sequences, roughly 8.8% found once. This clonotype appeared many times. Its target is not known. The length of the CDR3 is 18 residues. V was trimmed by 5 bases and J by 4 bases, leaving 25 bases between them. CDR1 is MNHEY and CDR2 is SMNVEV in the germline V gene (reference sequence). The sample was blood, either unsorted or a sorted T cell fraction (not recorded which). The receptor was derived from a male donor with ankylosing spondylitis or in good health (not recorded which). The chain uses TRBV27 and TRBJ2-3; the D gene is possibly TRBD2 (6 bases). CDR3 region: CASSPLSLGGVSADTQYF. CDR3 DNA sequence: TGTGCCAGCAGTCCCCTCTCCCTAGGAGGGGTCTCGGCAGATACGCAGTATTTT.